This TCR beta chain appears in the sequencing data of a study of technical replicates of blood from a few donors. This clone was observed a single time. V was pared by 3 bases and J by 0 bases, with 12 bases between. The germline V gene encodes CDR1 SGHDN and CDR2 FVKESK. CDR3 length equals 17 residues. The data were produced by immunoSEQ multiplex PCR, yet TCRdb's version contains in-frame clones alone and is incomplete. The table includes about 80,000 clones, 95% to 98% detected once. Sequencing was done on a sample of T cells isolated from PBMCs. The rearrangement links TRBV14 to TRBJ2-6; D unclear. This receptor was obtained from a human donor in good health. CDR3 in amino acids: CASSHLGVSSGANVLTF. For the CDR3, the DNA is TGTGCCAGCAGCCATCTTGGAGTTAGCTCTGGGGCCAACGTCCTGACTTTC.